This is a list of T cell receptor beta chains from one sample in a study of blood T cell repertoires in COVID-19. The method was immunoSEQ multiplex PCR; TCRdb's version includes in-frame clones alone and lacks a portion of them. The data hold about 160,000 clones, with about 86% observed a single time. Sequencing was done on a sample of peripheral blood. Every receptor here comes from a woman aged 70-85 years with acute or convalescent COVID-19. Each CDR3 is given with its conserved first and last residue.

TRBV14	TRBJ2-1	CASSQGQGAYNEQFF
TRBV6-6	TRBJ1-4	CASSSAQQGEFEKLFF
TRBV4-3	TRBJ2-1	CASSQSSGYEQFF
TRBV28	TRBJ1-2	CASSVFGQGVGGYTF
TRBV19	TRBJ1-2	CASSPKSGGYTF
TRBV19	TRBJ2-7	CASSIYPGTYEQYF
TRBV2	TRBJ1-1	CASSPGDSKNTEAFF
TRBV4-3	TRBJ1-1	CASSQDFGDRTGAFF
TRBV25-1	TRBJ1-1	CASSPPRTDFNTEAFF
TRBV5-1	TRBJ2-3	CASSLVNPETDTQYF
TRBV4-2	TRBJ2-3	CASSQDAQADTQYF
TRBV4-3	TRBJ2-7	CASSYKLAETSYEQYF
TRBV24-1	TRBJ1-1	CATSDPRTENTEAFF
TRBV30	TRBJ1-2	CAWSRTGGYYGYTF
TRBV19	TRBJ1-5	CASSWRTDNSNQPQHF
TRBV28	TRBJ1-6	CASRVDRDNSPLHF
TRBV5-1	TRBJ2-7	CASSLETGAAEEQYF
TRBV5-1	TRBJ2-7	CASSLGDRGSEQYF
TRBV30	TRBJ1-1	CAWSSGRIGEAFF
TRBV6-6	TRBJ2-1	CASSYLAGGPNEQFF
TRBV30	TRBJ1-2	CAWSLGQNYGYTF
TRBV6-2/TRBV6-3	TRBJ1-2	CASSYITEPGGFNYGYTF
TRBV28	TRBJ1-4	CASRQTSEIPGANEKLFF
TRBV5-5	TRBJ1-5	CASSLGHRENQPQHF
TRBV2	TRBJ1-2	CASSQTDNYGYTF